The entry that follows covers one T cell receptor (beta chain) sequence. What it recognizes is unknown. At survey level, the immunoSEQ assay was run in its v3.0 version. Assay: immunoSEQ multiplex PCR; the TCRdb copy retains only in-frame clones and omits some. Of roughly 28,000 clones listed, more than 80% are singletons. This entry is derived from a study of long-term antiretroviral therapy in people with HIV. Germline V lookup: CDR1 LNHDA, CDR2 SQIVND (reference sequence). The CDR3 consists of 13 residues. V lost 3 bases, J lost 3 bases, and 6 bases lay in between. Study-wide points: No data on ART adherence, viral resistance or therapy changes.

This TCR came from a man in his forties with HIV. The sequencing here drew on unsorted PBMCs, taken 0.3 years after starting antiretroviral therapy. The rearrangement uses TRBV19 and TRBJ2-1; no clear D. The CDR3 nucleotides are TGTGCCAGTAGTATGGTCAGCTACAATGAGCAGTTCTTC. Its protein product is CASSMVSYNEQFF.